The 2 T cell receptor beta chains presented below share a single source sample, sequenced in a study of shared clonotypes between healthy human individuals. TCRdb keeps only in-frame clones here, not all; method: immunoSEQ multiplex PCR. This sample has some 470,000 clones, with less than 80% found just once. The sequenced sample was PBMCs. Receptors were obtained from a woman aged 40-49 years in good health. Some clones in this sample may be carry-over from other donors' samples.

This clone was observed a single time. This chain links TRBV7-6 with TRBJ1-2; 8 bases are a match to TRBD1. This CDR3 is 15 amino acids long. The V gene's germline CDR1 is SGHVS and CDR2 FNYEAQ. Trimming took 5 bases from V and 2 from J; bases not matched to a gene: 7. The CDR3 loop is CASSQGGTGNYGYTF. The DNA of the CDR3 is TGTGCCAGCAGCCAAGGTGGGACAGGCAACTATGGCTACACCTTC.

This chain connects TRBV7-2 to TRBJ2-1, with 8 bases aligning to TRBD2. The CDR3 covers 14 residues. Germline lookup yields CDR1 SGHTA and CDR2 FQGNSA. V lost 5 bases and J lost 7; bases outside the gene matches: 7. CDR3 in amino acids: CASSTSGSTNEQFF. CDR3 nucleotides: TGTGCCAGCAGCACGAGCGGGAGTACGAATGAGCAGTTCTTC.